The rows below give T cell receptor beta chains drawn from one sample of a study of somatic mutations in cytotoxic T cells in rheumatoid arthritis. The table came from immunoSEQ multiplex PCR; TCRdb's copy has only in-frame clones and leaves some out. The repertoire has around 23,000 clones, roughly 80% of them found once; the top ten carry approximately 3.4%. The material sequenced was CD8+ T cells sorted from blood. The receptors were sampled from an adult with rheumatoid arthritis. The CDR3 runs from the conserved cysteine through the conserved F or W. D genes are given only for firm matches. Expanded clones get a size class; other rows say once, few or many, or leave the size out.

TRBV27	.	TRBD2	TRBJ2-1	CASSLFGRGAHNEQFF	TGTGCCAGCAGTTTGTTCGGGCGGGGGGCCCACAATGAGCAGTTCTTC
TRBV7-2	once	TRBD2	TRBJ2-5	CASSELAGGLGETQYF	TGTGCCAGCAGCGAACTAGCGGGGGGGCTAGGAGAGACCCAGTACTTC
TRBV29-1	.	.	TRBJ1-1	CSVERQQEAFF	TGCAGCGTTGAAAGGCAGCAGGAAGCTTTCTTT
TRBV21-1	.	.	TRBJ1-1	CASSCQGFTEAFF	TGTGCCAGCAGCTGTCAGGGGTTCACTGAAGCTTTCTTT
TRBV11-1	few	TRBD2	TRBJ2-1	CASSRPRGTRLSNEQFF	TGTGCCAGCAGCCGGCCTAGGGGGACTAGACTGTCCAATGAGCAGTTCTTC
TRBV4-2	.	TRBD2	TRBJ2-7	CASSQDRAGGPSEQYF	TGTGCCAGCAGCCAAGATCGGGCGGGGGGCCCGAGCGAGCAGTACTTC
TRBV6-5	.	.	TRBJ1-2	CASSPGEGRWDGYTF	TGTGCCAGCAGCCCCGGGGAAGGGCGTTGGGATGGCTACACCTTC
TRBV7-9	.	TRBD2	TRBJ2-1	CASSLLAGGRSSYNEQFF	TGTGCCAGCAGCTTGCTAGCGGGGGGGCGGAGCTCCTACAATGAGCAGTTCTTC
TRBV10-3	.	.	TRBJ2-1	CAIRVFRIGGHNEQFF	TGTGCCATCAGGGTTTTTAGAATTGGGGGGCACAATGAGCAGTTCTTC
TRBV5-8	.	.	TRBJ2-1	CASSLGTLQDNEQFF	TGTGCCAGCAGCCTGGGAACACTCCAAGACAATGAGCAGTTCTTC
TRBV5-6	.	.	TRBJ1-2	CATHVLAGAYTF	TGTGCCACTCACGTCCTCGCCGGGGCCTACACCTTC
TRBV18	.	.	TRBJ2-5	CASSPPERSQETQYF	TGTGCCAGCTCACCACCGGAGCGGTCCCAAGAGACCCAGTACTTC
TRBV5-6	.	.	TRBJ2-7	CASSLQGMEEQYF	TGTGCCAGCAGCTTACAGGGAATGGAAGAGCAGTACTTC
TRBV7-8	.	.	TRBJ2-3	CASSLWPHSSTDTQYF	TGTGCCAGCAGCTTATGGCCCCACTCCAGCACAGATACGCAGTATTTT
TRBV18	.	TRBD2	TRBJ2-6	CASSPPRGEVPSGANVLTF	TGTGCCAGCTCACCACCCCGGGGGGAGGTGCCATCTGGGGCCAACGTCCTGACTTTC
TRBV2	once	.	TRBJ1-1	CASSKFGATEAFF	TGTGCCAGCAGTAAGTTCGGGGCCACTGAAGCTTTCTTT
TRBV6-1	.	TRBD1	TRBJ1-2	CASSEVGGGSDGYTF	TGTGCCAGCAGTGAAGTAGGGGGCGGGAGCGATGGCTACACCTTC
TRBV27	.	.	TRBJ2-2	CASSLVLSPGELFF	TGTGCCAGCAGTCTTGTGTTGTCCCCCGGGGAGCTGTTTTTT
TRBV7-2	.	.	TRBJ2-5	CASSLALGETQYF	TGTGCCAGCAGCTTAGCGCTTGGGGAGACCCAGTACTTC
TRBV5-6	.	TRBD1	TRBJ1-2	CASSFGGGTPYPYGYTF	TGTGCCAGCAGCTTCGGAGGGGGCACTCCATACCCTTATGGCTACACCTTC
TRBV11-2	.	TRBD2	TRBJ2-3	CASSLDLSGGPLTDTQYF	TGTGCCAGCAGCTTAGATCTAAGCGGGGGGCCCCTCACAGATACGCAGTATTTT
TRBV27	.	.	TRBJ2-2	CASSFSDTGELFF	TGTGCCAGCAGTTTCTCGGACACCGGGGAGCTGTTTTTT
TRBV5-1	once	.	TRBJ2-7	CASSLVPGSSYEQYF	TGCGCCAGCAGCTTGGTCCCGGGGAGCTCCTACGAGCAGTACTTC
TRBV4-2	once	TRBD1	TRBJ1-1	CASSQDFGGGLSEGPEAFF	TGTGCCAGCAGCCAAGATTTCGGAGGGGGCCTCTCCGAGGGGCCTGAAGCTTTCTTT
TRBV7-2	.	.	TRBJ1-2	CASSLVVSSDYGYTF	TGTGCCAGCAGCTTAGTGGTCTCCTCGGACTATGGCTACACCTTC
TRBV10-1	.	.	TRBJ1-1	CATSIQENTEAFF	TGCGCCACCTCGATTCAGGAGAACACTGAAGCTTTCTTT
TRBV23-1	.	TRBD2	TRBJ2-1	CASSQIPLAGYNEQFF	TGCGCCAGCAGTCAAATCCCCCTAGCGGGTTACAATGAGCAGTTCTTC
TRBV6-1	.	.	TRBJ1-2	CASSENWPAFHGYTF	TGTGCCAGCAGTGAGAATTGGCCAGCCTTTCATGGCTACACCTTC
TRBV7-2	once	.	TRBJ2-5	CASSLEVLPETQYF	TGTGCCAGCAGCTTAGAGGTGCTTCCGGAGACCCAGTACTTC